These 25 T cell receptor beta chains originate from one sample sequenced in a study of blood T cell repertoires in COVID-19. Generated by immunoSEQ multiplex PCR, the TCRdb table keeps only in-frame clones and is missing some. The table shows approximately 450,000 clones, with roughly 89% occurring only once. Sequences were obtained from peripheral blood. The receptor source for this set is a woman younger than 45 with acute or convalescent COVID-19.

The chain is built from TRBV7-6 and TRBJ2-7, with 8 bases identical to TRBD1. Trimming at V came to 2 bases and at J to 2 bases, leaving 8 bases not matched to a gene. This CDR3 is 16 amino acids long. The germline gives CDR1 SGHVS, CDR2 FNYEAQ. The CDR3 nucleotides are TGTGCCAGCAGCTTATCACCGACAGGGGCTGCCTACGAGCAGTACTTC. Translation gives CASSLSPTGAAYEQYF.

The chain has TRBV30 and TRBJ1-5; 7 bases agree with TRBD1. The CDR3 runs 15 residues. Germline-derived CDR1 and CDR2 are GTSNPN and SVGIG (reference sequence). V lost 2 bases and J lost 7; bases outside the gene matches: 11. CDR3 in amino acids: CAWSQGQSAAQPQHF. The DNA of the CDR3 is TGTGCCTGGAGTCAGGGACAGTCCGCGGCACAGCCCCAGCATTTT.

The CDR3 nucleotides are TGTGCCAGCAGCTCCCGACATCCCCAGGGGGATGAGCAGTTCTTC. Its translation: CASSSRHPQGDEQFF. This sequence joins TRBV7-6 and TRBJ2-1, with TRBD1 matching over 7 bases. CDR3 length: 15 amino acids. Germline CDR1 is SGHVS and CDR2 is FNYEAQ. The J segment lost 8 bases and the V segment lost 4 bases, leaving 11 bases of the junction unmatched.

The CDR3, as DNA: TGTGCCAGCTCACGAGGTGAAGCGAACACCGGGGAGCTGTTTTTT. Amino acid sequence: CASSRGEANTGELFF. The chain has TRBV18 and TRBJ2-2; no clear D gene. The V gene lost 4 bases and the J gene lost 0 bases, with 9 bases spanning the gap. The germline CDR1 and CDR2 sequences are KGHSH and LQKENI. The CDR3 contains 15 residues.

This clone was found once. Here the CDR3 DNA reads TGTGCCAGCAGCTTAGATCGTATGGGGGGGGATGAGCAGTTCTTC. It specifies CASSLDRMGGDEQFF. The chain is built from TRBV11-2 and TRBJ2-1; 7 bases line up with TRBD2. There are 15 residues in the CDR3. Trimming at V came to 0 bases and at J to 8 bases, leaving 7 bases not matched to a gene. Germline CDR1 SGHAT, CDR2 FQNNGV.

The chain is built from TRBV6-1 and TRBJ1-1; 8 nucleotides agree with TRBD1. Germline CDR1 is MNHNS and CDR2 is SASEGT. Trimming took 3 bases from V and 11 from J; bases not matched to a gene: 5. CDR3 length equals 12 residues. The CDR3 sequence is CASSDRGRSAFF. DNA of the CDR3: TGTGCCAGCAGTGACAGGGGGCGGTCGGCTTTCTTT.

This chain uses TRBV19 with TRBJ1-5; D remains ambiguous. V dropped 3 bases and J dropped 4 bases, with 16 bases sitting between them. Germline lookup yields CDR1 LNHDA and CDR2 SQIVND (reference sequence). The CDR3 is 16 residues long. CDR3 sequence: CASSILLGPANQPQHF. DNA of the CDR3: TGTGCCAGTAGTATCTTACTTGGGCCTGCTAATCAGCCCCAGCATTTT.

This chain uses TRBV10-1 with TRBJ2-1; weak D call: TRBD2 (6 bases). Trimming left V 4 bases short and J 6 bases short, with 10 bases between. This CDR3 spans 13 amino acids. From germline, CDR1 is WNHNN and CDR2 SYGVQD (reference sequence). In DNA form, the CDR3 reads TGCGCCAGCAGTGCGGGACTTGCCAATGAGCAGTTCTTC. Amino acids: CASSAGLANEQFF.

As for this clone: Germline is not matched at one junction end, which may reflect a read error. The V call is TRBV2, the J call TRBJ2-5; 7 nucleotides agree with TRBD1. The CDR3 contains 13 residues. Germline assignment: CDR1 SNHLY and CDR2 FYNNEI. CDR3 residues: CASSEARTGPGNF. The CDR3 DNA is TGTGCCAGCAGTGAAGCTAGGACAGGCCCAGGGAACTTC.

This sequence joins TRBV6-5 and TRBJ2-7, with D perhaps matching TRBD2 (6 bases). Trimming pared 6 bases from V and 3 bases from J, leaving 18 bases between. This CDR3 has 15 amino acids. Germline V gene data show CDR1 as MNHEY and CDR2 as SVGAGI. The CDR3 DNA reads TGTGCCAGCAGCAAGGAGAGACTAGGAAGCTACGAGCAGTACTTC. The encoded protein is CASSKERLGSYEQYF.

The chain links TRBV19 to TRBJ1-3, with D tentatively TRBD1 (6 bases). Trimming removed 6 bases from V and 1 base from J, with 7 bases in between. CDR1 LNHDA and CDR2 SQIVND come from the germline V gene (reference sequence). The CDR3 consists of 13 residues. CDR3 bases: TGTGCCAGTAGGGGGACATCTGGAAACACCATATATTTT. This codes for CASRGTSGNTIYF.

This chain joins TRBV10-2 and TRBJ2-1; D is undetermined. The CDR3 has 14 amino acids. V lost 5 bases to trimming and J lost 0 bases, with 8 bases between them. Germline V gene sequence: CDR1 WSHSY, CDR2 SAAADI. The CDR3 loop reads CASSPLSSYNEQFF. The CDR3 DNA is TGCGCCAGCAGTCCCCTCAGCTCCTACAATGAGCAGTTCTTC.

The gene calls are TRBV9 and TRBJ1-2; 8 bases are a match to TRBD1. V was clipped by 5 bases and J by 4 bases; unmatched bases: 7. CDR1 is SGDLS and CDR2 is YYNGEE in the germline V gene. The CDR3 is made up of 14 amino acids. CDR3 bases: TGTGCCAGCAGAGGCCGAACAGGGGGCTATGGCTACACCTTC. It specifies CASRGRTGGYGYTF.

The chain employs TRBV30 and TRBJ2-7; 8 bases fit TRBD1. Germline V gene data show CDR1 as GTSNPN and CDR2 as SVGIG (reference sequence). The CDR3 has 16 residues. After removal of 3 bases from V and 3 bases from J, the junction contained 13 bases not matched to a gene. CDR3 amino acids: CAWSPLVRGLGYEQYF. CDR3 DNA: TGTGCCTGGAGCCCTCTTGTCAGGGGGCTAGGCTACGAGCAGTACTTC.

The rearrangement joins TRBV6-6 to TRBJ1-6; 8 nucleotides align to TRBD1. The CDR3 covers 18 residues. Trimming at V came to 5 bases and at J to 0 bases, leaving 9 bases not matched to a gene. Germline V CDR1 and CDR2: MNHNY, SVGAGI (reference sequence). The CDR3 is CASSPWTGRGSYNSPLHF. The CDR3 region has the DNA TGTGCCAGCAGTCCGTGGACAGGGAGGGGCTCCTATAATTCACCCCTCCACTTT.

The chain uses TRBV7-8 and TRBJ2-3, with TRBD2 matching over 9 bases. Unmatched junction bases numbered 3, after V lost 7 bases and J lost 1 base. CDR1 and CDR2 from the germline V gene are SGHVS and FQNEAQ. The CDR3 sequence is 14 residues long. The CDR3 loop is CASKPSGGTDTQYF. The CDR3 coding sequence is TGTGCCAGCAAACCTAGCGGGGGCACAGATACGCAGTATTTT. The full variable domain, completed using reference TRBV7-8 and TRBJ2-3, is GAGVSQSPRYKVAKRGQDVALRCDPISGHVSLFWYQQALGQGPEFLTYFQNEAQLDKSGLPSDRFFAERPEGSVSTLKIQRTQQEDSAVYLCASKPSGGTDTQYFGPGTRLTVL.

The rearrangement joins TRBV6-5 to TRBJ2-5; TRBD2 matches 10 bases. The CDR3 has 14 amino acids. Germline CDR1 MNHEY, CDR2 SVGAGI. Trimming removed 5 bases from V and 5 bases from J; junction bases left unmatched: 5. The CDR3: CASSSGGAKETQYF. CDR3 bases: TGTGCCAGCAGTAGCGGGGGGGCAAAGGAGACCCAGTACTTC.

The chain uses TRBV3-1 (or the pseudogene TRBV3-2) and TRBJ1-5; D may be TRBD1 (6 bases). Germline V gene lookup returns CDR1 LGHDT and CDR2 YNNKEL (reference sequence). CDR3 size: 16 residues. V lost 2 bases to trimming and J lost 5 bases, with 16 bases between them. CDR3 nucleotides: TGTGCCAGCAGCCAAAGGTTGACAGGCGCCGATCAGCCCCAGCATTTT. Protein product: CASSQRLTGADQPQHF.

The chain links TRBV18 to TRBJ2-1; 10 bases match TRBD2. The V gene's germline CDR1 is KGHSH and CDR2 LQKENI. CDR3 size: 15 residues. V gave up 3 bases and J gave up 7 bases; unmatched junction bases: 6. CDR3 nucleotide sequence: TGTGCCAGCTCACCCGAGCGGGGGGGCCATAATGAGCAGTTCTTC. As protein: CASSPERGGHNEQFF.

The chain combines TRBV4-1 with TRBJ2-4, with 10 bases aligning to TRBD1. V shed 0 bases, J shed 0 bases, and the junction held 5 bases outside the gene matches. Germline loops: CDR1 MGHRA, CDR2 YSYEKL. The CDR3 totals 18 residues. The DNA of the CDR3 is TGCGCCAGCAGCCAAGATGGGGACAGGGGATCAGCCAAAAACATTCAGTACTTC. Amino acid sequence: CASSQDGDRGSAKNIQYF.

V gene TRBV6-2 or TRBV6-3 combines with J gene TRBJ2-4; 7 nucleotides match TRBD1. Germline trimming cut 2 bases from V and 13 bases from J; bases unmatched to any gene: 5. The CDR3 is made up of 12 amino acids. CDR1 is MNHEY and CDR2 is SVGEGT in the germline V gene. CDR3 sequence (DNA): TGTGCCAGCAGTTACGGGCAGGGGGTCCAGTACTTC. Translation gives CASSYGQGVQYF.

The V gene is TRBV29-1, the J gene TRBJ1-1, with TRBD1 identical over 7 bases. This CDR3 is built from 13 residues. V lost 6 bases, J lost 1 base, and 5 bases stayed unmatched. CDR1 SQVTM and CDR2 ANQGSEA come from the germline V gene. The CDR3 coding sequence is TGCAGCGTCCCGGGACAGCCGAACACTGAAGCTTTCTTT. This codes for CSVPGQPNTEAFF.

The chain uses TRBV5-1 and TRBJ2-5; TRBD2 aligns across 15 bases. Germline-derived CDR1 and CDR2 are SGHRS and YFSETQ. With V trimmed by 4 bases and J by 7 bases, 11 bases remained unmatched. This CDR3 comprises 17 residues. DNA of the CDR3: TGCGCCAGCAGCCCGGGACTAGCGGGGGGCGTAGTAGGGACCCAGTACTTC. Protein sequence: CASSPGLAGGVVGTQYF. Full variable domain (outside the CDR3, taken from reference TRBV5-1 and TRBJ2-5): KAGVTQTPRYLIKTRGQQVTLSCSPISGHRSVSWYQQTPGQGLQFLFEYFSETQRNKGNFPGRFSGRQFSNSRSEMNVSTLELGDSALYLCASSPGLAGGVVGTQYFGPGTRLLVL.

This chain connects TRBV24-1 to TRBJ2-7; 7 bases agree with TRBD2. CDR1 and CDR2 (germline): KGHDR, SFDVKD. This CDR3 has 15 residues. Trimming took 9 bases from V and 5 from J; bases not matched to a gene: 15. DNA of the CDR3: TGTGCCACCCCTGTGACCGTCAAGGGAGGGAACGAGCAGTACTTC. Protein product: CATPVTVKGGNEQYF.

The J gene is TRBJ2-2, the V gene TRBV7-3; tentatively, D is TRBD2 (5 bases). CDR3 length equals 18 residues. The germline gives CDR1 SGHTA, CDR2 FQGTGA. Trimming shortened V by 4 bases and J by 4 bases, and 22 bases separated the two germline ends. The CDR3 loop is CASSSRPTGGGSTGELFF. The CDR3 region has the DNA TGTGCCAGCAGCTCCCGACCGACCGGCGGAGGCAGCACCGGGGAGCTGTTTTTT.